The 6 T cell receptor beta chains in this list originate from one sample, sequenced in a study of OX40 agonist ivuxolimab in advanced cancers. TCRdb's copy holds only in-frame clones and misses some; the assay was immunoSEQ multiplex PCR. The data hold roughly 59,000 clones, with almost 95% observed a single time. The specimen comprised CD4+ or CD8+ T cells sorted from blood, sampled in a trial of the OX40 agonist ivuxolimab. The receptors come from an adult with an advanced solid tumor such as melanoma, head and neck, liver or kidney cancer.

The gene calls are TRBV5-6 and TRBJ2-7, with 10 bases that match TRBD1. The CDR3 runs 14 residues. CDR1 SGHDT and CDR2 YYEEEE come from the germline V gene. V dropped 4 bases and J dropped 3; count of bases not matched to a gene: 4. The CDR3 sequence: CASSPGQGGYEQYF. CDR3 in DNA: TGTGCCAGCAGCCCCGGACAGGGGGGCTACGAGCAGTACTTC.

The chain combines TRBV7-6 with TRBJ2-7; D may be TRBD1 (5 bases). V lost 0 bases, J lost 5 bases, and 11 bases lay in between. This CDR3 spans 14 amino acids. Germline-derived CDR1 and CDR2 are SGHVS and FNYEAQ. This CDR3 reads CASSLAVGVDEQYF. The CDR3 DNA reads TGTGCCAGCAGCTTAGCGGTAGGGGTGGACGAGCAGTACTTC.

The chain links TRBV9 to TRBJ1-2; D is perhaps TRBD1 (5 bases). CDR1 and CDR2 (germline): SGDLS, YYNGEE. V lost 0 bases and J 1 base, leaving 10 bases between the germline ends. This CDR3 region has 15 residues. CDR3 sequence (DNA): TGTGCCAGCAGCGTAGAGGCAGGGATTAACTATGGCTACACCTTC. Its translation: CASSVEAGINYGYTF.

The chain carries TRBV9 and TRBJ2-1; either TRBD1 or TRBD2 may fit D (5 bases each). Germline V gene data show CDR1 as SGDLS and CDR2 as YYNGEE. This CDR3 spans 13 amino acids. Trimming shortened V by 3 bases and J by 6 bases, and 10 bases separated the two germline ends. The CDR3: CASSAGTSNEQFF. The CDR3 bases are TGTGCCAGCAGCGCCGGGACCTCCAATGAGCAGTTCTTC. The full variable domain, completed using reference TRBV9 and TRBJ2-1, is DSGVTQTPKHLITATGQRVTLRCSPRSGDLSVYWYQQSLDQGLQFLIQYYNGEERAKGNILERFSAQQFPDLHSELNLSSLELGDSALYFCASSAGTSNEQFFGPGTRLTVL.

The CDR3 region is CASSFAPGPYGYTF. DNA of the CDR3: TGTGCCAGCAGCTTTGCCCCGGGACCCTATGGCTACACCTTC. V usage is TRBV7-9 and J usage is TRBJ1-2; TRBD1 might be the D (5 bases). Germline V gene lookup returns CDR1 SEHNR and CDR2 FQNEAQ (reference sequence). V gave up 3 bases and J gave up 4 bases, with 12 bases separating them. The CDR3 loop spans 14 amino acids.

A few counts support this clone. V usage is TRBV27 and J usage is TRBJ2-2, with 7 nucleotides matching TRBD1. From germline, CDR1 is MNHEY and CDR2 SMNVEV (reference sequence). The CDR3 has 14 residues. J was trimmed by 7 bases and V by 4 bases; bases with no gene match: 6. CDR3 bases: TGTGCCAGCAGTTCAGACAGGGCTCGCGGGGAGCTGTTTTTT. Protein product: CASSSDRARGELFF.